The clone carrying this T cell receptor (beta chain) was picked up a small number of times. The sample is drawn from a study of blood T cells in healthy people across ages. The CDR3 is 14 residues long. V was pared by 4 bases and J by 1 base, with 4 bases of the junction left unmatched. Germline CDR1 reads SGHRS; CDR2 reads YFSETQ. The use of a sample-barcoded 5' primer and a J-beta primer mix characterized a second PCR of roughly 6 to 12 cycles. TCRdb reprocessed the 5' RACE reads via MiXCR and lists one record per CDR3 protein. This table has some 880,000 distinct CDR3 sequences, roughly 34% appearing once.

The specimen sequenced was blood. This TCR derives from a man younger than 35 in good health. The chain is built from TRBV5-1 and TRBJ1-1, with 7 positions matching TRBD1. The CDR3 DNA follows: TGCGCCAGCAGCGGGGGACAGACGAACACTGAAGCTTTCTTT. It specifies CASSGGQTNTEAFF.